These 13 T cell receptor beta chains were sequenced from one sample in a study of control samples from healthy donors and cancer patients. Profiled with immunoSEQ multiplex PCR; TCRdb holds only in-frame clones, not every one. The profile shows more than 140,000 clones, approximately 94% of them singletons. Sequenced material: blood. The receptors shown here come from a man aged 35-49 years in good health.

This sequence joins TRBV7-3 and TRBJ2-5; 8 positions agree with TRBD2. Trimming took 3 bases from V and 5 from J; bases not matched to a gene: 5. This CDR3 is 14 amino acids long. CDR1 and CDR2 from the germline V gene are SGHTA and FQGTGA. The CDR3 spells CASSFGGATETQYF. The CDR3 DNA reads TGTGCCAGCAGCTTCGGGGGGGCCACGGAGACCCAGTACTTC.

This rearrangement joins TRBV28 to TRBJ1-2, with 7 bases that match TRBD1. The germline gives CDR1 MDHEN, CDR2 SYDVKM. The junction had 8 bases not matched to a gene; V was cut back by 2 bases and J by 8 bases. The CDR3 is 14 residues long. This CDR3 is CASSLLGTVPGYTF. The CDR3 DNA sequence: TGTGCCAGCAGTTTACTTGGGACAGTTCCCGGCTACACCTTC.

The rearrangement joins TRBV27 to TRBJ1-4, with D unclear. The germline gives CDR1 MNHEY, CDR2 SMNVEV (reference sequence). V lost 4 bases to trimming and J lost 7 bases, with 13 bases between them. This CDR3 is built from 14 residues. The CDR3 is CASSSPSSGEKLFF. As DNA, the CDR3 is TGTGCCAGCAGTTCGCCCTCTTCAGGTGAAAAACTGTTTTTT.

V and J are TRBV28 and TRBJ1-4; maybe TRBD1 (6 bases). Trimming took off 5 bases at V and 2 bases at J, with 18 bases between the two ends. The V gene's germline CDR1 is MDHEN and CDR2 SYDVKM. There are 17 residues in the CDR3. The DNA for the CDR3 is TGTGCCAGCAGTCTCGGCGAAACAGGGATCACTAATGAAAAACTGTTTTTT. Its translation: CASSLGETGITNEKLFF.

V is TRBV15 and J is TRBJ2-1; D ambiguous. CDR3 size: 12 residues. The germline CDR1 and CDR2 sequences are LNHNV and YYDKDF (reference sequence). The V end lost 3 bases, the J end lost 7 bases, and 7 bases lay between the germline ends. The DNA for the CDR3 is TGTGCCACCAGCAGGACTGGTAATGAGCAGTTCTTC. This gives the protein CATSRTGNEQFF.

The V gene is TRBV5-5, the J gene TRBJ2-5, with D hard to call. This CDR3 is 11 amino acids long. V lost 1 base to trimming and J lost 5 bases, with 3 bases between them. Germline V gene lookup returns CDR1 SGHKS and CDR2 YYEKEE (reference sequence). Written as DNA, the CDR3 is TGTGCCAGCAGCTTGAGTGAGACCCAGTACTTC. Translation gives CASSLSETQYF.

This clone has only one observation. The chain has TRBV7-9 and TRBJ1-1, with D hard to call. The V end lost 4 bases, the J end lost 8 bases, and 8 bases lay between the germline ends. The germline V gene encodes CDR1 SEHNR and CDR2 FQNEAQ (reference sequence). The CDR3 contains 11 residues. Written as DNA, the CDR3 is TGTGCCAGCAGCTCACTGGACGAAGCTTTCTTT. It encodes CASSSLDEAFF.

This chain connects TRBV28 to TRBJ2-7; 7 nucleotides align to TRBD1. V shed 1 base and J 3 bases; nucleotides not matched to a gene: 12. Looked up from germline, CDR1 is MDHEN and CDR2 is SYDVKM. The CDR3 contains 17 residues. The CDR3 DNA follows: TGTGCCAGCAGTTTATTGGGGACAGCCGGGCTATACTACGAGCAGTACTTC. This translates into CASSLLGTAGLYYEQYF.

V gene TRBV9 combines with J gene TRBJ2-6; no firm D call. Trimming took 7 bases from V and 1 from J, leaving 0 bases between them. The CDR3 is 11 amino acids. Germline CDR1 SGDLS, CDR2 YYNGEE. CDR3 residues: CASSGANVLTF. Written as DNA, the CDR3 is TGTGCCAGCTCTGGGGCCAACGTCCTGACTTTC.

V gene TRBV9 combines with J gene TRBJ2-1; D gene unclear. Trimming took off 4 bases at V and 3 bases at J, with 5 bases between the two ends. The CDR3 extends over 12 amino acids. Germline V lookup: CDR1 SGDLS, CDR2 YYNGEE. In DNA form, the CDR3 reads TGTGCCAGCAGCCCAGACTACAATGAGCAGTTCTTC. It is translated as CASSPDYNEQFF.

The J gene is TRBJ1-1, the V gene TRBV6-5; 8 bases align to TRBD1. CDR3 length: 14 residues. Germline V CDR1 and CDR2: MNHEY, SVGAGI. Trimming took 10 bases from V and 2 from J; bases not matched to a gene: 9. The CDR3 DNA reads TGTGCCACCGTTGCAGGGGGCGGTAACACTGAAGCTTTCTTT. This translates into CATVAGGGNTEAFF.

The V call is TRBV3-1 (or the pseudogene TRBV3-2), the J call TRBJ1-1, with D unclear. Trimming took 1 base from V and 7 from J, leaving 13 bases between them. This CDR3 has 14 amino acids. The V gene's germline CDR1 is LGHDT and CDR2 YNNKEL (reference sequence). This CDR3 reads CASSQAPRDGEAFF. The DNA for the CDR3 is TGTGCCAGCAGCCAAGCCCCTCGGGATGGTGAAGCTTTCTTT.

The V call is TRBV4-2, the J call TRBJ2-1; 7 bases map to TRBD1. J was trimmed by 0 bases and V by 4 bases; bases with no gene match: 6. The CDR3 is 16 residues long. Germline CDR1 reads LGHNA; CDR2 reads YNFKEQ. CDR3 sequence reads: CASSPQGRSSYNEQFF. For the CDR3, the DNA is TGTGCCAGCAGCCCACAGGGGCGGAGCTCCTACAATGAGCAGTTCTTC.